These 5 T cell receptor beta chains originate from one sample sequenced in a study of cytomegalovirus exposure and HLA in healthy donors. Researchers ran the PCR with 60 Vbeta and 13 Jbeta primers. Clones were sequenced by immunoSEQ multiplex PCR, and TCRdb holds only the in-frame ones, with some missing. Of about 190,000 clones listed, 75% to 90% are singletons. Sequenced sample: PBMCs. The receptors stem from a woman in her 30s in good health and CMV-seronegative.

The chain carries TRBV5-1 and TRBJ2-4; TRBD2 matches 7 bases. Germline CDR1 and CDR2: SGHRS and YFSETQ. The V segment lost 4 bases and the J segment 9 bases; nucleotides outside the gene matches: 10. The CDR3 runs to 14 residues. This CDR3 reads CASSPAVGEGIQYF. DNA for the CDR3: TGCGCCAGCAGCCCCGCAGTGGGGGAGGGCATTCAGTACTTC.

The V and J genes are TRBV11-3 and TRBJ2-3; a weak D match, TRBD1 (5 bases). The V gene lost 8 bases and the J gene lost 2 bases, with 14 bases spanning the gap. Germline loops: CDR1 SGHNT, CDR2 YENEEA. The CDR3 spans 14 residues. CDR3 DNA: TGTGCCAGCTTTGAAGGGGCCTTCACAGATACGCAGTATTTT. Its translation is CASFEGAFTDTQYF.

The gene calls are TRBV6-4 and TRBJ1-5; 8 positions match TRBD1. Germline V gene lookup returns CDR1 MRHNA and CDR2 SNTAGT. The CDR3 is made up of 13 amino acids. V shed 3 bases and J 6 bases; nucleotides not matched to a gene: 1. In DNA form, the CDR3 reads TGTGCCAGCAGTGAACAGGGGGGTCAGCCCCAGCATTTT. Translated: CASSEQGGQPQHF.

The chain recombines TRBV7-9 with TRBJ1-1, with TRBD1 as a possible D gene (6 bases). The germline CDR1 and CDR2 sequences are SEHNR and FQNEAQ (reference sequence). V lost 0 bases, J lost 8 bases, and 13 bases lay in between. This CDR3 is 14 amino acids long. CDR3 nucleotides: TGTGCCAGCAGCTTAGCTCCAGGGACAAAAGAAGCTTTCTTT. This sequence encodes CASSLAPGTKEAFF.

The chain has TRBV11-2 and TRBJ2-5; 9 positions match TRBD1. The DNA end lines up better with TRBJ2-7; the J call may be wrong. The germline CDR1 and CDR2 sequences are SGHAT and FQNNGV. The CDR3 is 13 residues long. CDR3 in amino acids: CASSRTGEGEQYF. The CDR3 DNA follows: TGTGCCAGCAGCCGGACAGGGGAGGGCGAGCAGTACTTC.